This is a list of T cell receptor beta chains from one sample in a study of cytomegalovirus exposure and HLA in healthy donors. Sequencing was performed with immunoSEQ multiplex PCR; in TCRdb, only in-frame clones are kept and a portion is missing. The sample shows around 300,000 clones, under 80% of them seen only once. The sequenced sample was PBMCs. The receptor source for this set is a female donor in good health and CMV-seronegative. CDR3s leave out the opening cysteine and the closing phenylalanine or tryptophan.

TRBV5-6	TRBJ2-1	ASSLGQRGVFNEQF
TRBV2	TRBJ1-3	ASSVRDSGNTIY
TRBV20-1	TRBJ2-7	SARDSHEQY
TRBV6-6	TRBJ2-7	ASSPSGTGGEQY
TRBV4-1	TRBJ1-2	ASSQEGGQVIGYT
TRBV9	TRBJ1-5	ASSGDISNQPQH
TRBV6-1	TRBJ1-1	ASSVGQGSTEAF
TRBV29-1	TRBJ2-7	SVGRGITYEQY
TRBV5-1	TRBJ2-3	ASSLGRVYGGDTQY
TRBV15	TRBJ1-1	ATSRGRFEAF
TRBV29-1	TRBJ2-7	SVGGRGSYEQY
TRBV2	TRBJ2-7	ASLGSASSPSSYEQY
TRBV19	-	ASSMAGGPSYEQY
TRBV9	TRBJ2-3	ASSVASGNVGTQY